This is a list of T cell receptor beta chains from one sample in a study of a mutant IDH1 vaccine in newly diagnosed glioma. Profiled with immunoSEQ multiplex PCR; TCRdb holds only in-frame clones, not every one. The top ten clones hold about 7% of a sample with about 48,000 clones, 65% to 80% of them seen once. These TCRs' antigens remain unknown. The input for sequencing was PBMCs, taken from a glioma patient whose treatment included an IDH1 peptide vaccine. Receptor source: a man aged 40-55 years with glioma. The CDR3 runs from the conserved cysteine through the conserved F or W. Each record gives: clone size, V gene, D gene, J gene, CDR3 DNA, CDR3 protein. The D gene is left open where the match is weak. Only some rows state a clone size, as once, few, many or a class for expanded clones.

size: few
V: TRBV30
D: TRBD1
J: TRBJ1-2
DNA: TGTGCCTGGAGTTGGGACAGGGCTAACTATGGCTACACCTTC
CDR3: CAWSWDRANYGYTF

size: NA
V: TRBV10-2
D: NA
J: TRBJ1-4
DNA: TGCGCCAGCAGTGAGTTGGACAGAACTGGGGAACTGTTTTTT
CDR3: CASSELDRTGELFF

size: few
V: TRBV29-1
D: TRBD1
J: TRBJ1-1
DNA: TGCAGTTCCGGGACAGGGCAAGTTGGGGCTGAAGCTTTCTTT
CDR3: CSSGTGQVGAEAFF

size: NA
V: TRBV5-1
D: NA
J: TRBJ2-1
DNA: TGCGCCAGCAGCTCCACGGGGTCCTACAATGAGCAGTTCTTC
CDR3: CASSSTGSYNEQFF

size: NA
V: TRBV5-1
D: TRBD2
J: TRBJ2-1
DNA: TGCGCCAGCAGTGGACTAGCGGTAAATGAGCAGTTCTTC
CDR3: CASSGLAVNEQFF

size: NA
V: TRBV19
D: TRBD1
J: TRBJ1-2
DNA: TGTGCCAGTAGAGGAACAGGGGACCACTATGGCTACACCTTC
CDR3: CASRGTGDHYGYTF

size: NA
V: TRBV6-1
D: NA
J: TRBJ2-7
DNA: TGTGCCAGCACCGGGGCGGCATACGAGCAGTACTTC
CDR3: CASTGAAYEQYF

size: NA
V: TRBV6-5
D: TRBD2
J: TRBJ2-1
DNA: TGTGCCAGCAGTTACGAGACTAGCGCGTACAATGAGCAGTTCTTC
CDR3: CASSYETSAYNEQFF

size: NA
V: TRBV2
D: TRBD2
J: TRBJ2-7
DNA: TGTGCCAGCAGCCGGGTAACTAGCGGGGGAACTCCCTACGAGCAGTACTTC
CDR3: CASSRVTSGGTPYEQYF

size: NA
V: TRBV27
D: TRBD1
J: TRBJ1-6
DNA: TGTGCCAGCAGTCGACAGGGAACGCATTCACCCCTCCACTTT
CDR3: CASSRQGTHSPLHF

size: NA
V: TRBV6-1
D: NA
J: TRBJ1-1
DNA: TGTGCCAGCAGAGACCAGGGGTTAGGCACTGAAGCTTTCTTT
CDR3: CASRDQGLGTEAFF

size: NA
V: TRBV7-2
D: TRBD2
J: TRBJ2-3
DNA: TGTGCCAGCAACTCCGGGACTAGCGGGGGGTTAGATACGCAGTATTTT
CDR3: CASNSGTSGGLDTQYF

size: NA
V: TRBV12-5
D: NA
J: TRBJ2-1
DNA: TGTGCTAGTGGTTTGTGGGGTGGACTGTACAATGAGCAGTTCTTC
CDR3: CASGLWGGLYNEQFF

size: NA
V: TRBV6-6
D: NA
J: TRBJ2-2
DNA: TGTGCCAGCGGACCAACGAACACCGGGGAGCTGTTTTTT
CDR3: CASGPTNTGELFF

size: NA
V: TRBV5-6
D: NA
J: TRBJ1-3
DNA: TGTGCCAGCAGTCTTCAGGGTGTGGGAAACACCATATATTTT
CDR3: CASSLQGVGNTIYF

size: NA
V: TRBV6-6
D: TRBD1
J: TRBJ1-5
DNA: TGTGCCAGCAAACAGGGGGCGCAAGGTCAGCCCCAGCATTTT
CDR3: CASKQGAQGQPQHF

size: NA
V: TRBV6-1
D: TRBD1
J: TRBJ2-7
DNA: TGTGCACACCGGAGACAGGGCGGGGAGCAGTACTTC
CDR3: CAHRRQGGEQYF

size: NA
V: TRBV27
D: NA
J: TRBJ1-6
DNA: TGTGCCAGCAGTTTACTGGGACATCCACCCCTCCACTTT
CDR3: CASSLLGHPPLHF

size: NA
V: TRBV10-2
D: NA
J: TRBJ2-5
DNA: TGCGCCAGCAGTGTCCTCGGACTCCAATCGGAGACCCAGTACTTC
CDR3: CASSVLGLQSETQYF

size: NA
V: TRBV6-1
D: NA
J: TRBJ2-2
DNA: TGTGCCAGCAGTACGAGGGCAGCGAACACCGGGGAGCTGTTTTTT
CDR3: CASSTRAANTGELFF

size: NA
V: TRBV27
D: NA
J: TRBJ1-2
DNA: TGTGCCAGCAGTCCCAGGGCGCCCTATGGCTACACCTTC
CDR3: CASSPRAPYGYTF

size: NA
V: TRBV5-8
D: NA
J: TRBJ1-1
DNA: TGTGCCAGCAGCTTGTACTGGACAGCCCTGAACACTGAAGCTTTCTTT
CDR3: CASSLYWTALNTEAFF

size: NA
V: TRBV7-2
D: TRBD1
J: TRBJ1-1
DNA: TGTGCCAGCAGCTTTTCTTCAGGGGGCTCGACCACTGAAGCTTTCTTT
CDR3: CASSFSSGGSTTEAFF

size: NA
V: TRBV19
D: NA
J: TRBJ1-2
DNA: TGTGCCAGTAGTATGGACAGAGAGATCTATGGCTACACCTTC
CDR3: CASSMDREIYGYTF

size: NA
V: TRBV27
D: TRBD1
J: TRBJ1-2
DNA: TGTGCCAGCAGCAAGATCGGACAGGGCAACTATGGCTACACCTTC
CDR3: CASSKIGQGNYGYTF

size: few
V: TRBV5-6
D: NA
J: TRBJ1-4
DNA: TGTGCCAGCAGCTTGTCCCTAGGGACTAATGAAAAACTGTTTTTT
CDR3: CASSLSLGTNEKLFF

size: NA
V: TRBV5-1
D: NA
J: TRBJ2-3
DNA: TGCGCCAGCAGCATTAGGGCGGATACGCAGTATTTT
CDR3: CASSIRADTQYF

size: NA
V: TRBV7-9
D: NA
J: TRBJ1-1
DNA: TGTGCCAGCAGCTTAGATACAGGGAGGAGTTCCTTT
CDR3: CASSLDTGRSSF

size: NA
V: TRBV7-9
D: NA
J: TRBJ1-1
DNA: TGTGCCAGCAGCCCGGACGGGTACACTGAAGCTTTCTTT
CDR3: CASSPDGYTEAFF

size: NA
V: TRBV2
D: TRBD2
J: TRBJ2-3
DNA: TGTGCCAGCGGACTAGCGGGTACTCGCACAGATACGCAGTATTTT
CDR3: CASGLAGTRTDTQYF

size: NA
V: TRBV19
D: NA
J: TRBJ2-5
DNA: TGTGCCAGTTCCCGACGGAACGACGAAGAGACCCAGTACTTC
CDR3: CASSRRNDEETQYF

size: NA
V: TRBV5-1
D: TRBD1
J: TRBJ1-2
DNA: TGCGCCAGCAGCTTACTTGACAGGGCCTCAGATGGCTACACCTTC
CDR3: CASSLLDRASDGYTF

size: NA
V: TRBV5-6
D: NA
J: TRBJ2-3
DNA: TGTGCCAGCAGCTTGGTTTCTGTCCGGCGCAGGGCAGATACGCAGTATTTT
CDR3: CASSLVSVRRRADTQYF

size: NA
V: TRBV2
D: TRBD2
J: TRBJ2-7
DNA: TGTGCCAGCCGAGCGACTAGCGGGACCTACGAGCAGTACTTC
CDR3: CASRATSGTYEQYF

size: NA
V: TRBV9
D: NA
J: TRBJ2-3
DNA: TGTGCCAGCAGCGTAGGGGCAGATACGCAGTATTTT
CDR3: CASSVGADTQYF

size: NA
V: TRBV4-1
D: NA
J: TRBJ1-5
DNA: TGCGCCAGCAGCCAAGGGGTCGGCAGGGGCGGTCAGCCCCAGCATTTT
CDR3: CASSQGVGRGGQPQHF

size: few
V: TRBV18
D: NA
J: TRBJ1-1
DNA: TGTGCCAGCTCAAAAGACAGGATGAACACTGAAGCTTTCTTT
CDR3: CASSKDRMNTEAFF

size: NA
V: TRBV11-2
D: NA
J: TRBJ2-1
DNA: TGTGCCAGCAGCTTAACTCTCACGGCGGATGAGCAGTTCTTC
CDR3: CASSLTLTADEQFF

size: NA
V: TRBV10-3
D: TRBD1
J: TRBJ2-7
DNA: TGTGCCATCAGCCGACAGGGGAGCTCCTACGAGCAGTACTTC
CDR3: CAISRQGSSYEQYF

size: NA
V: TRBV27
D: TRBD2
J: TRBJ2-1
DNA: TGTGCCAGCAGTCCGGAGGCGGGGGGGCTTAATGAGCAGTTCTTC
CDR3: CASSPEAGGLNEQFF

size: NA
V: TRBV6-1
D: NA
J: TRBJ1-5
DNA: TGTGCCAGCAGAAAAACAGGGTCGGGCAATCAGCCCCAGCATTTT
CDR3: CASRKTGSGNQPQHF

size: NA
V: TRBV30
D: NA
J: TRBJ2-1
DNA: TGTGCCTGGAGTTTTTACCCTTATAGCAATGAGCAGTTCTTC
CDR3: CAWSFYPYSNEQFF

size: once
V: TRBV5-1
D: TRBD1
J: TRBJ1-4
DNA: TGCGCCAGCAGCCCCGGACAGGGTGAGGCAGAAGAACTGTTTTTT
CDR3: CASSPGQGEAEELFF

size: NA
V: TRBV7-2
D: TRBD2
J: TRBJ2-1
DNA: TGTGCCAGCAGCTTAGGGGGGGGGACTTACAATGAGCAGTTCTTC
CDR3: CASSLGGGTYNEQFF

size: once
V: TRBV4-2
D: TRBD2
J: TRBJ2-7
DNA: TGTGCCAGCAGCCGTGAGCGGGGGGGATCCTACGAGCAGTACTTC
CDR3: CASSRERGGSYEQYF